The 27 T cell receptor beta chains reported below all come from one sample, sequenced in a study of response to subunit inactivated influenza vaccine. MiXCR was run by TCRdb on the RT-PCR reads, yielding one entry per CDR3 protein. The table includes approximately 500,000 distinct CDR3 sequences, roughly a quarter detected once. The data also belong to a second study, concerning T cells expressing NK-cell markers. This second study notes: The authors generated TCR beta cDNA through 5'RACE template switching with UMIs.

The sequencing here drew on CD4+ T cells sorted from PBMCs, taken about 11 days after vaccination. These receptors were obtained from a man aged 45-65 years who received an inactivated influenza vaccine.

This clonotype was counted between two and nine times. J is TRBJ1-5 and V is TRBV2; 7 nucleotides line up with TRBD1. The CDR3 has 16 amino acids. With V trimmed by 6 bases and J by 2 bases, 10 bases remained unmatched. The germline V gene has CDR1 SNHLY and CDR2 FYNNEI. This CDR3 reads CASRWGRGLGNQPQHF. Here the CDR3 DNA reads TGTGCCAGCAGGTGGGGGAGGGGGCTTGGCAATCAGCCCCAGCATTTT.

In regard to this clonotype: The junction differs from germline at one of its ends, possibly a read error. This sequence joins TRBV19 and TRBJ2-1; the D gene is possibly TRBD1 (6 bases). CDR1 LNHDA and CDR2 SQIVND come from the germline V gene (reference sequence). This CDR3 comprises 13 residues. The DNA of the CDR3 is TGTGCCAGTAGTCCAGGGGACGCTCATATACAGCTCTTC. This encodes CASSPGDAHIQLF.

J is TRBJ2-7 and V is TRBV7-2; the D gene is possibly TRBD1 (5 bases). The CDR3 spans 15 residues. Trimming left V 5 bases short and J 3 bases short, with 17 bases between. The V gene's germline CDR1 is SGHTA and CDR2 FQGNSA. Here the CDR3 reads CASSTSQGQIYEQYF. As DNA, the CDR3 is TGTGCCAGCAGCACGAGCCAGGGCCAAATCTACGAGCAGTACTTC.

V usage is TRBV5-1 and J usage is TRBJ2-5; 7 nucleotides line up with TRBD1. CDR3 length equals 13 residues. Per the germline V gene, CDR1 is SGHRS and CDR2 is YFSETQ. Unmatched junction bases numbered 4, after V lost 4 bases and J lost 4 bases. The CDR3 coding sequence is TGCGCCAGCAGCACAGGGGTGAGAGAGACCCAGTACTTC. It translates to CASSTGVRETQYF.

This clonotype has only a few counts. This rearrangement joins TRBV11-3 to TRBJ2-2; 11 nucleotides line up with TRBD1. From germline, CDR1 is SGHNT and CDR2 YENEEA. CDR3 length equals 16 residues. With 4 bases clipped from V and 3 bases from J, the junction kept 4 bases outside the gene matches. CDR3 amino acids: CASSSDRGLDTGELFF. CDR3 DNA sequence: TGTGCCAGCAGCTCGGACAGGGGGCTGGACACCGGGGAGCTGTTTTTT.

CDR3 in amino acids: CASSQTGVFNTDTQYF. CDR3 nucleotide sequence: TGTGCCAGCAGCCAAACAGGGGTCTTCAACACAGATACGCAGTATTTT. The gene calls are TRBV28 and TRBJ2-3; 7 bases fit TRBD1. Trimming cost V 6 bases and J 2 bases; bases outside gene matches: 11. Germline values: CDR1 MDHEN, CDR2 SYDVKM. The length of the CDR3 is 16 residues. Full variable domain (rest looked up from reference TRBV28 and TRBJ2-3): DVKVTQSSRYLVKRTGEKVFLECVQDMDHENMFWYRQDPGLGLRLIYFSYDVKMKEKGDIPEGYSVSREKKERFSLILESASTNQTSMYLCASSQTGVFNTDTQYFGPGTRLTVL.

This clonotype was seen more than once but under ten times. V usage is TRBV10-3 and J usage is TRBJ2-7; D perhaps matches TRBD1 (5 bases). CDR3 length: 11 amino acids. V dropped 3 bases and J dropped 6 bases, with 6 bases sitting between them. Germline CDR1 and CDR2: ENHRY and SYGVKD. The CDR3 coding sequence is TGTGCCATCAGTGAAGGGGTCGAGCAGTACTTC. This translates into CAISEGVEQYF.

This chain connects TRBV7-2 to TRBJ1-2; D is perhaps TRBD1 (5 bases). V was clipped by 7 bases and J by 5 bases, with 14 bases between them. CDR3 length: 13 amino acids. CDR1 is SGHTA and CDR2 is FQGNSA in the germline V gene. The CDR3 bases are TGTGCCAGCACCCTATCAGGGAATTATGGCTACACCTTC. Protein sequence: CASTLSGNYGYTF.

The CDR3: CASSPTTGVPYNEQFF. The CDR3 DNA reads TGCGCCAGCAGCCCAACGACAGGGGTCCCCTACAATGAGCAGTTCTTC. The rearrangement uses TRBV4-1 and TRBJ2-1; 8 nucleotides agree with TRBD1. Germline V CDR1 and CDR2: MGHRA, YSYEKL. Losses at the gene ends were 4 bases for V and 2 bases for J; bases not matched to a gene: 7. The CDR3 has 16 residues.

This clonotype has a handful of counts. The CDR3 spells CASRLRDTEAFF. DNA of the CDR3: TGTGCCAGCAGACTCCGGGATACTGAAGCTTTCTTT. The V gene is TRBV11-2, the J gene TRBJ1-1; no clear D. Per germline, CDR1 SGHAT and CDR2 FQNNGV. Trimming stripped 6 bases from V and 5 bases from J, with 10 bases between. This CDR3 is 12 amino acids long.

A few counts support this clonotype. The chain has TRBV9 and TRBJ2-1; 12 positions agree with TRBD2. Germline CDR1 reads SGDLS; CDR2 reads YYNGEE. The CDR3 covers 19 residues. V lost 4 bases to trimming and J lost 7 bases; unmatched junction nucleotides: 18. CDR3: CASSLTQRLAGEGKNEQFF. The CDR3 coding sequence is TGTGCCAGCAGCTTAACTCAAAGACTAGCGGGGGAAGGTAAGAATGAGCAGTTCTTC.

This chain connects TRBV6-2 or TRBV6-3 to TRBJ2-5; possibly TRBD1 for D (5 bases). The CDR3 has 18 residues. V lost 2 bases and J lost 0, with 19 bases in between. Germline V gives CDR1 MNHEY, CDR2 SVGEGT. The CDR3 DNA sequence: TGTGCCAGCAGTTACGGTTTTTTACACAGGAGAAACCAAGAGACCCAGTACTTC. The encoded protein is CASSYGFLHRRNQETQYF.

The V call is TRBV20-1, the J call TRBJ2-7; a possible D gene is TRBD1 (5 bases). Trimming stripped 3 bases from V and 2 bases from J, with 14 bases between. The CDR3 runs 14 residues. Germline CDR1 reads DFQATT; CDR2 reads SNEGSKA (reference sequence). For the CDR3, the DNA is TGCAGTGCTAGCCCTCTCGACAGAGCCTACGAGCAGTACTTC. Its translation: CSASPLDRAYEQYF.

Notes on this clonotype: One end of the junction fails to match germline, which may point to a read error. The chain's CDR3 is CACSQNLAGVNEQFF. The CDR3, as DNA: TGTGCCTGCAGCCAAAACTTAGCGGGAGTCAATGAGCAGTTCTTC. V usage is TRBV7-7 and J usage is TRBJ2-1; 9 bases match TRBD2. This CDR3 comprises 15 residues. Germline values: CDR1 SSHAT, CDR2 FNYEAQ (reference sequence). Looking up the rest from reference TRBV7-7 and TRBJ2-1 gives the full variable domain: GAGVSQSPRYKVTKRGQDVTLRCDPISSHATLYWYQQALGQGPEFLTYFNYEAQPDKSGLPSDRFSAERPEGSISTLTIQRTEQRDSAMYRCACSQNLAGVNEQFFGPGTRLTVL.

The genes are TRBV7-9 and TRBJ2-5; 10 nucleotides line up with TRBD1. CDR3 length equals 17 residues. V lost 5 bases and J lost 0; bases outside the gene matches: 9. Germline V gives CDR1 SEHNR, CDR2 FQNEAQ (reference sequence). Written as DNA, the CDR3 is TGTGCCAGCAGCCCGGGAGGGACAGGGGCACACCAAGAGACCCAGTACTTC. It encodes CASSPGGTGAHQETQYF.

A few counts support this clonotype. This chain links TRBV5-1 with TRBJ2-7; 7 nucleotides agree with TRBD1. The CDR3 totals 13 residues. Germline V gene lookup returns CDR1 SGHRS and CDR2 YFSETQ. The junction had 11 bases not matched to a gene; V was cut back by 8 bases and J by 6 bases. The DNA of the CDR3 is TGCGCCAGTACACCCTCGACAGGGACCGAGCAGTACTTC. Its translation is CASTPSTGTEQYF.

This rearrangement joins TRBV29-1 to TRBJ2-5; D perhaps matches TRBD2 (5 bases). Trimming cost V 7 bases and J 8 bases, with 11 bases left between them. The CDR3 has 10 amino acids. Germline CDR1 is SQVTM and CDR2 is ANQGSEA. For the CDR3, the DNA is TGCAGCGGCGGACTCGAAACCCAGTACTTC. It is translated as CSGGLETQYF.

This clonotype was recorded only once. J is TRBJ2-6 and V is TRBV6-1, with D uncertain. V lost 5 bases, J lost 2 bases, and 13 bases lay in between. This CDR3 is built from 16 residues. Per germline, CDR1 MNHNS and CDR2 SASEGT. DNA for the CDR3: TGTGCCAGCAGTACCCCCCCCCGGGCTGGGGCCAACGTCCTGACTTTC. Translated, it gives CASSTPPRAGANVLTF.

This chain links TRBV7-2 with TRBJ1-1; D is ambiguous. Looked up from germline, CDR1 is SGHTA and CDR2 is FQGNSA. Trimming pared 8 bases from V and 0 bases from J, leaving 10 bases between. The CDR3 length is 13 residues. CDR3 in amino acids: CASRSLMNTEAFF. Here the CDR3 DNA reads TGTGCCAGCCGTTCCTTGATGAACACTGAAGCTTTCTTT. The full variable domain, rest sourced from reference TRBV7-2 and TRBJ1-1, is GAGVSQSPSNKVTEKGKDVELRCDPISGHTALYWYRQSLGQGLEFLIYFQGNSAPDKSGLPSDRFSAERTGGSVSTLTIQRTQQEDSAVYLCASRSLMNTEAFFGQGTRLTVV.

The CDR3 region is CASSLPPGPGSDTQYF. CDR3 sequence (DNA): TGCGCCAGCAGCCTGCCTCCCGGGCCAGGGTCAGATACGCAGTATTTT. V gene TRBV4-3 combines with J gene TRBJ2-3; possibly TRBD1 for D (5 bases). This CDR3 is 16 amino acids long. From germline, CDR1 is LGHNA and CDR2 YSLEER. V lost 4 bases, J lost 4 bases, and 18 bases lay in between.

The chain employs TRBV18 and TRBJ2-5, with TRBD1 matching 7 bases. Unmatched junction bases numbered 6, after V lost 3 bases and J lost 5 bases. Germline CDR1 KGHSH, CDR2 LQKENI. This CDR3 comprises 14 residues. The CDR3 is CASSPPGQRETQYF. The CDR3 nucleotides read TGTGCCAGCTCACCCCCGGGACAGCGGGAGACCCAGTACTTC.

V gene TRBV20-1 combines with J gene TRBJ2-7; 10 positions agree with TRBD2. With 1 base clipped from V and 3 bases from J, the junction kept 3 bases outside the gene matches. Germline CDR1 and CDR2: DFQATT and SNEGSKA (reference sequence). The CDR3 has 14 residues. CDR3 sequence reads: CSARVLAGVYEQYF. The DNA of the CDR3 is TGCAGTGCTAGAGTTCTAGCGGGAGTCTACGAGCAGTACTTC.

The V and J genes are TRBV7-9 and TRBJ2-3; 8 nucleotides match TRBD2. V gave up 4 bases and J gave up 2 bases; unmatched junction bases: 5. Germline lookup yields CDR1 SEHNR and CDR2 FQNEAQ (reference sequence). The CDR3 is 15 amino acids. The CDR3: CASSSGLDYTDTQYF. The CDR3 DNA reads TGTGCCAGCAGCTCGGGACTAGATTACACAGATACGCAGTATTTT.

The rearrangement joins TRBV6-1 to TRBJ2-4; D is unclear. Trimming removed 8 bases from V and 0 bases from J, with 5 bases in between. Germline assignment: CDR1 MNHNS and CDR2 SASEGT. This CDR3 has 12 residues. This chain's CDR3 is CASGVAKNIQYF. CDR3 sequence (DNA): TGTGCCAGCGGGGTAGCCAAAAACATTCAGTACTTC.

This clonotype has a single count. The genes are TRBV18 and TRBJ1-1; D is perhaps TRBD1 (5 bases). Germline lookup yields CDR1 KGHSH and CDR2 LQKENI. V lost 6 bases and J 4 bases, leaving 12 bases between the germline ends. CDR3 length: 13 residues. CDR3 sequence reads: CASSEDIFTEAFF. The CDR3, as DNA: TGTGCCAGCTCTGAGGACATCTTCACTGAAGCTTTCTTT.

This sequence joins TRBV20-1 and TRBJ2-5, with 8 bases matching TRBD2. Per the germline V gene, CDR1 is DFQATT and CDR2 is SNEGSKA (reference sequence). This CDR3 has 12 residues. V lost 6 bases and J lost 3; bases outside the gene matches: 3. This CDR3 is CSAGTSKETQYF. The CDR3 DNA reads TGCAGTGCAGGGACTAGTAAAGAGACCCAGTACTTC.

The V and J genes are TRBV20-1 and TRBJ1-2; D is undetermined. The CDR3 extends over 12 amino acids. Trimming took 0 bases from V and 4 from J, leaving 6 bases between them. CDR1 DFQATT and CDR2 SNEGSKA come from the germline V gene (reference sequence). CDR3 loop: CSARDLSYGYTF. In nucleotides, the CDR3 is TGCAGTGCTAGAGATCTGTCCTATGGCTACACCTTC.